This T cell receptor beta chain was observed in a study of blood T cells in healthy people across ages. This clonotype appeared a few times. For the second PCR, which ran for roughly 7 to 11 cycles, a sample-barcoded 5' primer and a J-beta primer mix were used. TCRdb processed the 5' RACE reads anew with MiXCR; each CDR3 protein has one entry. Of 1,800,000 or so distinct CDR3 sequences listed, approximately 39% were seen once; the top ten hold roughly 23%. Trimming took 2 bases from V and 1 from J; bases not matched to a gene: 3. Per germline, CDR1 SGHTA and CDR2 FQGNSA. The length of the CDR3 is 16 residues.

This chain connects TRBV7-2 to TRBJ2-5; 11 bases line up with TRBD2. The clonotype was recovered from a human donor in good health. The sample consisted of blood. The CDR3 spells CASSLSLAGVQETQYF. The CDR3 nucleotides are TGTGCCAGCAGCTTATCACTAGCGGGAGTCCAAGAGACCCAGTACTTC. The full variable domain, in which reference TRBV7-2 and TRBJ2-5 provide the parts outside the CDR3, is GAGVSQSPSNKVTEKGKDVELRCDPISGHTALYWYRQSLGQGLEFLIYFQGNSAPDKSGLPSDRFSAERTGGSVSTLTIQRTQQEDSAVYLCASSLSLAGVQETQYFGPGTRLLVL.